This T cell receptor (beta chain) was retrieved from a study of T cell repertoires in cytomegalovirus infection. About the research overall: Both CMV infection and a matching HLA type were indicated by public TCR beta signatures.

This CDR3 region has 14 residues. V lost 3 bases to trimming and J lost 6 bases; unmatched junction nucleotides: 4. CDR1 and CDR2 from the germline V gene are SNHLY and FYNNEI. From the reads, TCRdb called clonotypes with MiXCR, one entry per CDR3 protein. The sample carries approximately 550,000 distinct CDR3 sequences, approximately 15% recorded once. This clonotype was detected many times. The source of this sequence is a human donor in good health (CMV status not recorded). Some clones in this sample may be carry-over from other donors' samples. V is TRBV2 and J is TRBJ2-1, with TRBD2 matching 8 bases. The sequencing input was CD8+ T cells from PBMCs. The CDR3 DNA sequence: TGTGCCAGCAGTGATCGACTAGCGTTCAATGAGCAGTTCTTC. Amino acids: CASSDRLAFNEQFF.